This is a list of T cell receptor beta chains from one sample in a study of blood T cell repertoires in COVID-19. Assay used: immunoSEQ multiplex PCR; TCRdb lists only in-frame clones, some missing. The table has about 200,000 clones, around 82% seen once. Sequenced input: PBMCs or T cells enriched from blood (not recorded which). The receptors stem from a woman aged 60 to 75 with acute COVID-19. Both conserved end residues are part of each CDR3. A D gene is named only where the DNA matches it firmly. Some rows have no size entry. The others give once, few or many, or a class for an expanded clone.

J gene: TRBJ1-2; D gene: NA; V gene: TRBV7-2; clone size: NA; CDR3 protein: CASTSATGAFGYTF; CDR3 DNA: TGTGCCAGCACCTCGGCGACAGGCGCTTTTGGCTACACCTTC
J gene: TRBJ1-6; D gene: NA; V gene: TRBV18; clone size: NA; CDR3 protein: CASSPGSSYNSPLHF; CDR3 DNA: TGTGCCAGCTCACCAGGGAGCTCCTATAATTCACCCCTCCACTTT
J gene: TRBJ2-1; D gene: NA; V gene: TRBV5-4; clone size: once; CDR3 protein: CASSLAQGGGPLSTNEQFF; CDR3 DNA: TGTGCCAGCAGCTTGGCCCAGGGAGGTGGACCCCTATCCACCAATGAGCAGTTCTTC
J gene: TRBJ2-5; D gene: TRBD2; V gene: TRBV6-5; clone size: once; CDR3 protein: CASGTSLQETQYF; CDR3 DNA: TGTGCCAGCGGGACTAGCCTCCAAGAGACCCAGTACTTC
J gene: TRBJ1-3; D gene: NA; V gene: TRBV20-1; clone size: NA; CDR3 protein: CSASSIRRSSGNTIYF; CDR3 DNA: TGCAGTGCTAGTAGTATCAGGAGGTCCTCTGGAAACACCATATATTTT
J gene: TRBJ1-5; D gene: TRBD1; V gene: TRBV5-1; clone size: NA; CDR3 protein: CASSLEGTGRQPQHF; CDR3 DNA: TGCGCCAGCAGCTTGGAAGGGACAGGGAGGCAGCCCCAGCATTTT
J gene: TRBJ2-7; D gene: TRBD2; V gene: TRBV28; clone size: NA; CDR3 protein: CASSYKLADSSYEQYF; CDR3 DNA: TGTGCCAGCAGTTACAAACTAGCGGATAGCTCCTACGAGCAGTACTTC
J gene: TRBJ2-2; D gene: NA; V gene: TRBV4-3; clone size: NA; CDR3 protein: CASSQRDFYYTGELFF; CDR3 DNA: TGCGCCAGCAGCCAGAGGGACTTCTATTACACCGGGGAGCTGTTTTTT
J gene: TRBJ2-4; D gene: NA; V gene: TRBV11-2; clone size: NA; CDR3 protein: CASEGLAKNIQYF; CDR3 DNA: TGTGCCAGTGAGGGCCTCGCCAAAAACATTCAGTACTTC
J gene: TRBJ1-1; D gene: TRBD1; V gene: TRBV19; clone size: NA; CDR3 protein: CASSIGRDRGNTEAFF; CDR3 DNA: TGTGCCAGTAGTATAGGCCGGGACAGGGGCAACACTGAAGCTTTCTTT
J gene: TRBJ2-2; D gene: NA; V gene: TRBV7-8; clone size: NA; CDR3 protein: CASSLGVSSLGTGELFF; CDR3 DNA: TGTGCCAGCAGCTTAGGAGTCTCCTCGCTCGGCACCGGGGAGCTGTTTTTT
J gene: TRBJ2-1; D gene: TRBD2; V gene: TRBV3-1/TRBV3-2; clone size: NA; CDR3 protein: CASSQGGLAGGGEQFF; CDR3 DNA: TGTGCCAGCAGCCAAGGGGGACTAGCGGGAGGAGGTGAGCAGTTCTTC
J gene: TRBJ2-1; D gene: TRBD2; V gene: TRBV24-1; clone size: NA; CDR3 protein: CATSDSVLAGVNEQFF; CDR3 DNA: TGTGCCACCAGTGATTCGGTCCTAGCGGGAGTGAATGAGCAGTTCTTC
J gene: TRBJ2-3; D gene: NA; V gene: TRBV9; clone size: NA; CDR3 protein: CASSLTDTQYF; CDR3 DNA: TGTGCCAGCAGCTTAACAGATACGCAGTATTTT
J gene: TRBJ2-1; D gene: TRBD2; V gene: TRBV11-2; clone size: NA; CDR3 protein: CASSLVLAVEQFF; CDR3 DNA: TGTGCCAGCAGCTTAGTACTAGCGGTAGAGCAGTTCTTC
J gene: TRBJ2-3; D gene: NA; V gene: TRBV7-2; clone size: NA; CDR3 protein: CASQIAGSTDTQYF; CDR3 DNA: TGTGCCAGCCAGATTGCGGGGAGCACAGATACGCAGTATTTT
J gene: TRBJ1-1; D gene: TRBD1; V gene: TRBV7-9; clone size: NA; CDR3 protein: CASSPRDRGLNTEAFF; CDR3 DNA: TGTGCCAGCAGCCCCCGGGACAGGGGACTGAACACTGAAGCTTTCTTT
J gene: TRBJ1-1; D gene: TRBD1; V gene: TRBV9; clone size: NA; CDR3 protein: CATHLAAGTGGLRAFF; CDR3 DNA: TGTGCCACCCACCTCGCTGCCGGGACAGGGGGCCTTCGCGCTTTCTTT
J gene: TRBJ1-4; D gene: NA; V gene: TRBV27; clone size: NA; CDR3 protein: CASRRLEGEKLFF; CDR3 DNA: TGTGCCAGCAGACGGCTAGAGGGTGAAAAACTGTTTTTT
J gene: TRBJ2-5; D gene: NA; V gene: TRBV9; clone size: NA; CDR3 protein: CASSPGLAEHQETQYF; CDR3 DNA: TGTGCCAGCAGCCCCGGGTTAGCGGAGCACCAAGAGACCCAGTACTTC
J gene: TRBJ1-2; D gene: TRBD1; V gene: TRBV28; clone size: NA; CDR3 protein: CASSLAGRGPYGYTF; CDR3 DNA: TGTGCCAGCAGTTTAGCTGGCAGGGGGCCGTATGGCTACACCTTC
J gene: TRBJ1-2; D gene: NA; V gene: TRBV28; clone size: NA; CDR3 protein: CATLRGSYYGYTF; CDR3 DNA: TGTGCCACCCTAAGGGGCAGTTACTATGGCTACACCTTC
J gene: TRBJ2-2; D gene: NA; V gene: TRBV29-1; clone size: NA; CDR3 protein: CSVRVSGELFF; CDR3 DNA: TGCAGCGTTCGAGTCTCCGGGGAGCTGTTTTTT
J gene: TRBJ1-6; D gene: NA; V gene: TRBV19; clone size: NA; CDR3 protein: CASRLFEDSPLHF; CDR3 DNA: TGTGCCAGTAGATTATTTGAGGATTCACCCCTCCACTTT
J gene: TRBJ1-5; D gene: NA; V gene: TRBV12-3/TRBV12-4; clone size: NA; CDR3 protein: CASSLGEGLSHF; CDR3 DNA: TGTGCCAGCAGTTTAGGCGAGGGTCTTTCGCATTTT
J gene: TRBJ2-5; D gene: NA; V gene: TRBV10-1; clone size: NA; CDR3 protein: CASSDDYRAETQYF; CDR3 DNA: TGCGCCAGCAGTGACGATTACAGGGCAGAGACCCAGTACTTC
J gene: TRBJ2-7; D gene: TRBD2; V gene: TRBV5-1; clone size: NA; CDR3 protein: CASSNGLAETYEQYF; CDR3 DNA: TGCGCCAGCAGCAACGGACTAGCGGAGACCTACGAGCAGTACTTC
J gene: TRBJ2-5; D gene: TRBD1; V gene: TRBV5-1; clone size: few; CDR3 protein: CASSEGQGSETQYF; CDR3 DNA: TGCGCCAGCAGCGAGGGACAGGGTAGCGAGACCCAGTACTTC
J gene: TRBJ1-1; D gene: TRBD1; V gene: TRBV7-2; clone size: NA; CDR3 protein: CASSFRTGGGTEAFF; CDR3 DNA: TGTGCCAGCAGCTTCCGGACAGGGGGGGGCACTGAAGCTTTCTTT
J gene: TRBJ1-1; D gene: NA; V gene: TRBV19; clone size: many; CDR3 protein: CASSRGGTLNTEAFF; CDR3 DNA: TGTGCCAGTAGTAGGGGAGGGACGTTGAACACTGAAGCTTTCTTT
J gene: TRBJ1-2; D gene: NA; V gene: TRBV11-2; clone size: NA; CDR3 protein: CASSFGGTNYGYTF; CDR3 DNA: TGTGCCAGCAGCTTCGGGGGAACAAACTATGGCTACACCTTC
J gene: TRBJ2-3; D gene: TRBD2; V gene: TRBV5-5; clone size: NA; CDR3 protein: CASSRAGGFSDTQYF; CDR3 DNA: TGTGCCAGCAGTCGAGCGGGAGGGTTCTCAGATACGCAGTATTTT
J gene: TRBJ2-5; D gene: TRBD2; V gene: TRBV5-1; clone size: NA; CDR3 protein: CASSPSGLAGVIETQYF; CDR3 DNA: TGCGCCAGCAGCCCCTCGGGACTAGCGGGAGTGATAGAGACCCAGTACTTC
J gene: TRBJ1-2; D gene: NA; V gene: TRBV5-6; clone size: NA; CDR3 protein: CASSLVSDDGYTF; CDR3 DNA: TGTGCCAGCAGCTTGGTTTCAGATGATGGCTACACCTTC
J gene: TRBJ2-1; D gene: TRBD2; V gene: TRBV19; clone size: once; CDR3 protein: CASSMAAGRNEQFF; CDR3 DNA: TGTGCCAGTAGTATGGCAGCGGGACGCAATGAGCAGTTCTTC
J gene: TRBJ2-5; D gene: TRBD2; V gene: TRBV15; clone size: NA; CDR3 protein: CATRLPSGGEETQYF; CDR3 DNA: TGTGCCACCAGACTTCCTAGCGGGGGGGAAGAGACCCAGTACTTC
J gene: TRBJ1-5; D gene: TRBD1; V gene: TRBV19; clone size: NA; CDR3 protein: CASRGGDRERQPQHF; CDR3 DNA: TGTGCCAGTAGAGGGGGGGACAGGGAAAGACAGCCCCAGCATTTT
J gene: TRBJ1-1; D gene: NA; V gene: TRBV3-1/TRBV3-2; clone size: NA; CDR3 protein: CASSQEDRNTEAFF; CDR3 DNA: TGTGCCAGCAGCCAAGAGGACAGGAACACTGAAGCTTTCTTT
J gene: TRBJ2-5; D gene: TRBD1; V gene: TRBV9; clone size: NA; CDR3 protein: CASSVAPGGYLNQETQYF; CDR3 DNA: TGTGCCAGCAGCGTAGCTCCAGGGGGCTACCTAAACCAAGAGACCCAGTACTTC
J gene: TRBJ1-1; D gene: NA; V gene: TRBV2; clone size: once; CDR3 protein: CASSVRTWANQAFF; CDR3 DNA: TGTGCCAGCAGTGTCAGGACATGGGCCAATCAAGCTTTCTTT
J gene: TRBJ1-1; D gene: NA; V gene: TRBV20-1; clone size: few; CDR3 protein: CSATDGFTEAFF; CDR3 DNA: TGCAGTGCTACTGACGGGTTCACTGAAGCTTTCTTT
J gene: TRBJ1-3; D gene: NA; V gene: TRBV7-2; clone size: NA; CDR3 protein: CASSGRLGGSGNTIYF; CDR3 DNA: TGTGCCAGCAGCGGGCGCCTCGGGGGTTCTGGAAACACCATATATTTT
J gene: TRBJ1-3; D gene: NA; V gene: TRBV6-6; clone size: NA; CDR3 protein: CASRMSGGTGNTIYF; CDR3 DNA: TGTGCCAGCAGAATGTCCGGGGGTACTGGAAACACCATATATTTT
J gene: TRBJ2-1; D gene: NA; V gene: TRBV18; clone size: NA; CDR3 protein: CASSPRGRKPDNEQFF; CDR3 DNA: TGTGCCAGCTCACCACGGGGCAGGAAACCCGACAATGAGCAGTTCTTC
J gene: TRBJ1-4; D gene: NA; V gene: TRBV7-2; clone size: NA; CDR3 protein: CASSLAPARNEKLFF; CDR3 DNA: TGTGCCAGCAGCTTAGCGCCCGCGAGAAATGAAAAACTGTTTTTT
J gene: TRBJ1-1; D gene: NA; V gene: TRBV7-9; clone size: once; CDR3 protein: CASSPIQGHTEAFF; CDR3 DNA: TGTGCCAGCAGCCCCATCCAGGGGCACACTGAAGCTTTCTTT
J gene: TRBJ2-2; D gene: TRBD1; V gene: TRBV29-1; clone size: few; CDR3 protein: CSVDAGTGAGELFF; CDR3 DNA: TGCAGCGTTGATGCCGGGACAGGGGCCGGGGAGCTGTTTTTT
J gene: TRBJ1-2; D gene: TRBD1; V gene: TRBV6-5; clone size: NA; CDR3 protein: CASSSPGTGYGYTF; CDR3 DNA: TGTGCCAGCAGTTCGCCGGGGACAGGATATGGCTACACCTTC
J gene: TRBJ2-2; D gene: TRBD1; V gene: TRBV7-7; clone size: once; CDR3 protein: CATRTGGAGELFF; CDR3 DNA: TGTGCCACTCGGACAGGGGGGGCCGGGGAGCTGTTTTTT
J gene: TRBJ2-1; D gene: NA; V gene: TRBV6-5; clone size: NA; CDR3 protein: CASSAQGYSYNEQFF; CDR3 DNA: TGTGCCAGCAGCGCCCAGGGATACTCCTACAATGAGCAGTTCTTC
J gene: TRBJ2-7; D gene: TRBD2; V gene: TRBV7-2; clone size: NA; CDR3 protein: CASSFTSGRRGSYEQYF; CDR3 DNA: TGTGCCAGCAGCTTTACTAGCGGGAGGCGAGGGTCGTACGAGCAGTACTTC
J gene: TRBJ1-4; D gene: NA; V gene: TRBV7-9; clone size: NA; CDR3 protein: CASSLSGINDEKLFF; CDR3 DNA: TGTGCCAGCAGCTTATCCGGGATAAACGATGAAAAACTGTTTTTT